The next 32 T cell receptor beta chains were all read from a single sample in a study of chemoradiotherapy in HPV16-positive cancers. Only in-frame clones appear in the TCRdb table, and some are missing; sequencing was by immunoSEQ multiplex PCR. The table lists about 21,000 clones, approximately 83% of them singletons. The sequencing here drew on blood, taken from a patient who underwent chemoradiotherapy. Receptors were obtained from a human donor with HPV-associated anogenital cancer.

The chain joins TRBV10-3 to TRBJ1-2, with 7 bases aligning to TRBD1. J lost 6 bases, V lost 8 bases, and 9 bases had no gene match. Per the germline V gene, CDR1 is ENHRY and CDR2 is SYGVKD. CDR3 length: 13 amino acids. The CDR3 DNA follows: TGTGCCATCCCTGGGGCAGGGGGGGATGGCTACACCTTC. Residues: CAIPGAGGDGYTF.

The DNA for the CDR3 is TGTGCCAGCAGCCAAGGACTAGCGGGGGGGCCAGATACGCAGTATTTT. The encoded protein is CASSQGLAGGPDTQYF. This rearrangement joins TRBV5-4 to TRBJ2-3; 15 bases align to TRBD2. V shed 4 bases and J 4 bases; nucleotides not matched to a gene: 4. The germline V gene has CDR1 SGHNT and CDR2 YYREEE (reference sequence). This CDR3 is 16 amino acids long.

This sequence joins TRBV29-1 and TRBJ1-2; TRBD1 aligns across 10 bases. Germline loops: CDR1 SQVTM, CDR2 ANQGSEA. The CDR3 is made up of 16 amino acids. J was trimmed by 3 bases and V by 4 bases; bases with no gene match: 11. CDR3 region: CSVASGWTGGDYGYTF. CDR3 nucleotide sequence: TGCAGCGTTGCCTCGGGTTGGACAGGGGGAGACTATGGCTACACCTTC.

The count of this clone is one. The CDR3 region has the DNA TGCGCCAGCAGCACACAGGGGGCTACGGCTGAAGCTTTCTTT. Its protein is CASSTQGATAEAFF. The chain has TRBV5-1 and TRBJ1-1; 9 bases line up with TRBD1. Germline values: CDR1 SGHRS, CDR2 YFSETQ. J gave up 6 bases and V 4 bases, and 7 bases lay outside the gene matches. The CDR3 sequence is 14 residues long.

This clone was detected only once. This chain uses TRBV29-1 with TRBJ1-2, with D perhaps matching TRBD1 (5 bases). Germline V gene sequence: CDR1 SQVTM, CDR2 ANQGSEA. This CDR3 has 12 residues. The CDR3 reads CAAERGNYGYTF. The CDR3 bases are TGCGCCGCAGAGAGGGGCAACTATGGCTACACCTTC.

This clone was counted a single time. The V call is TRBV6-1, the J call TRBJ1-6; no reliable D call. The V gene lost 1 base and the J gene lost 10 bases, with 11 bases spanning the gap. The CDR3 has 14 residues. Germline V gene sequence: CDR1 MNHNS, CDR2 SASEGT. The CDR3 sequence: CASSEGSEGSPLHF. CDR3 DNA: TGTGCCAGCAGTGAAGGGAGTGAGGGCTCACCCCTCCACTTT.

CDR3 DNA sequence: TGTGCCAGCAGCCCCCGGCTCGGGGGACAAGAGACCCAGTACTTC. Encoded protein: CASSPRLGGQETQYF. The chain employs TRBV4-2 and TRBJ2-5; perhaps TRBD2 as D (6 bases). The germline CDR1 and CDR2 sequences are LGHNA and YNFKEQ. Between the trimmed V and J ends, which lost 4 bases and 2 bases, there was a span of 14 bases. This CDR3 is built from 15 residues.

This rearrangement joins TRBV25-1 to TRBJ2-7; 7 positions match TRBD1. CDR3 length equals 11 residues. The germline gives CDR1 MGHDK, CDR2 SYGVNS. The V segment lost 6 bases and the J segment 9 bases; nucleotides outside the gene matches: 5. CDR3 coding DNA: TGTGCCAGCAGGACGACAGGGCGGCAGTACTTC. Translated: CASRTTGRQYF.

This chain links TRBV6-5 with TRBJ1-1; tentative D call: TRBD1 (6 bases). Germline V gene data show CDR1 as MNHEY and CDR2 as SVGAGI. This CDR3 is built from 16 residues. Deletions cut 4 bases from V and 0 bases from J, with 15 bases between. CDR3 nucleotide sequence: TGTGCCAGCAGTTCGCGACAGGTCCGCATGAACACTGAAGCTTTCTTT. It encodes CASSSRQVRMNTEAFF.

The chain joins TRBV2 to TRBJ2-5; 12 bases are a match to TRBD2. V trimming: 4 bases; J trimming: 4 bases; junction bases outside the gene matches: 7. Germline V gene lookup returns CDR1 SNHLY and CDR2 FYNNEI. The CDR3 loop spans 16 amino acids. The CDR3 nucleotides read TGTGCCAGCAGTGGTTCTAGCGGGAGGGCCTTAGAGACCCAGTACTTC. Its protein product is CASSGSSGRALETQYF. Looking up the rest from reference TRBV2 and TRBJ2-5 gives the full variable domain: EPEVTQTPSHQVTQMGQEVILRCVPISNHLYFYWYRQILGQKVEFLVSFYNNEISEKSEIFDDQFSVERPDGSNFTLKIRSTKLEDSAMYFCASSGSSGRALETQYFGPGTRLLVL.

This clone appeared a single time. The chain uses TRBV21-1 and TRBJ2-1; the listed D gene, TRBD2, was not tested against the DNA. TRBV21-1 is assigned pseudogene status. CDR3 length equals 14 residues. The DNA of the CDR3 is TGTGCCAGCAGCACCCTCGGAGTGGCCAATGAGCAGTTCTTC. It specifies CASSTLGVANEQFF.

The gene calls are TRBV25-1 and TRBJ1-6; D gene unclear. CDR3 length: 16 amino acids. The germline V and J ends were trimmed by 2 bases and 5 bases, with 13 bases remaining between them. Germline V gene sequence: CDR1 MGHDK, CDR2 SYGVNS. The chain's CDR3 is CASSEQHTPNNSPLHF. The CDR3 DNA is TGTGCCAGCAGTGAACAGCACACACCCAATAATTCACCCCTCCACTTT.

The chain carries TRBV7-2 and TRBJ2-5, with 7 bases matching TRBD1. J gave up 5 bases and V 5 bases, and 2 bases lay outside the gene matches. The germline V gene has CDR1 SGHTA and CDR2 FQGNSA. There are 12 residues in the CDR3. CDR3 nucleotides: TGTGCCAGCAGCACAGGGGCTGAGACCCAGTACTTC. Translated, it gives CASSTGAETQYF.

V usage is TRBV6-5 and J usage is TRBJ2-7, with TRBD1 identical over 10 bases. This CDR3 has 14 residues. V trimming: 11 bases; J trimming: 2 bases; junction bases outside the gene matches: 9. From germline, CDR1 is MNHEY and CDR2 SVGAGI. DNA for the CDR3: TGTGCCTCTACCTCGGGGACAGGGGCCTACGAGCAGTACTTC. This translates into CASTSGTGAYEQYF.

The chain carries TRBV27 and TRBJ2-1, with 7 bases fitting TRBD1. With 6 bases clipped from V and 7 bases from J, the junction kept 9 bases outside the gene matches. This CDR3 is 14 amino acids long. Looked up from germline, CDR1 is MNHEY and CDR2 is SMNVEV (reference sequence). Here the CDR3 reads CASSSDRVRNEQFF. CDR3 bases: TGTGCCAGCAGCTCCGACAGGGTGAGAAATGAGCAGTTCTTC.

By share, this clone counts as medium-sized. Other DNA sequences within the sample encode an identical CDR3. This chain's CDR3 is CASSDSSGGTDTQYF. CDR3 DNA sequence: TGTGCCAGCAGTGACTCGAGCGGGGGAACAGATACGCAGTATTTT. This chain connects TRBV6-4 to TRBJ2-3, with 8 bases fitting TRBD2. The germline V gene has CDR1 MRHNA and CDR2 SNTAGT. The CDR3 spans 15 residues. V shed 0 bases, J shed 3 bases, and the junction held 2 bases outside the gene matches.

The CDR3 DNA follows: TGTGCCAGCAGGCAGGCCATCACTGAAGCTTTCTTT. Its protein product is CASRQAITEAFF. The rearrangement links TRBV6-1 to TRBJ1-1; no firm D call. This CDR3 is 12 amino acids long. CDR1 and CDR2 from the germline V gene are MNHNS and SASEGT. The V gene lost 6 bases and the J gene lost 4 bases, with 9 bases spanning the gap.

The chain has TRBV2 and TRBJ1-4; 8 bases are shared with TRBD1. Germline CDR1 SNHLY, CDR2 FYNNEI. The CDR3 covers 14 residues. V dropped 7 bases and J dropped 7; count of bases not matched to a gene: 8. The CDR3: CASTPQGASEKLFF. The CDR3 coding sequence is TGTGCCAGCACCCCGCAGGGGGCTAGTGAAAAACTGTTTTTT.

About this clone itself: A read error may produce the germline difference seen at one junction end. The same CDR3 also results from other DNA sequences found in this sample. The chain carries TRBV30 and TRBJ1-2; the match to TRBD1 covers 9 bases. CDR3 length: 14 residues. Germline CDR1 is GTSNPN and CDR2 is SVGIG (reference sequence). The chain's CDR3 is CAWSLQGARSGYTF. As DNA, the CDR3 is TGTGCCTGGAGCTTACAGGGGGCGAGGAGTGGCTACACTTTC.

The CDR3 here is CASSRTGDNTEAFF. CDR3 bases: TGTGCCAGCAGCCGCACCGGGGATAACACTGAAGCTTTCTTT. This chain links TRBV6-5 with TRBJ1-1, with D uncertain. The CDR3 has 14 amino acids. The germline CDR1 and CDR2 sequences are MNHEY and SVGAGI. Trimming removed 6 bases from V and 2 bases from J, with 13 bases in between.

This clone has just a few counts. This sequence joins TRBV7-2 and TRBJ1-1; TRBD1 matches at 8 bases. Germline V CDR1 and CDR2: SGHTA, FQGNSA. V shed 2 bases, J shed 5 bases, and the junction held 7 bases outside the gene matches. The CDR3 has 15 amino acids. CDR3 loop: CASSLTGQGGTEAFF. In DNA, the CDR3 is TGTGCCAGCAGCTTAACCGGACAGGGAGGAACTGAAGCTTTCTTT.

This chain links TRBV5-1 with TRBJ2-3; TRBD2 agrees at 10 bases. Germline-derived CDR1 and CDR2 are SGHRS and YFSETQ. V lost 2 bases to trimming and J lost 6 bases; unmatched junction nucleotides: 6. This CDR3 region has 15 residues. The CDR3 loop is CASSFALAGEDTQYF. The CDR3 DNA is TGCGCCAGCAGCTTTGCGCTAGCGGGAGAGGATACGCAGTATTTT.

The V call is TRBV5-1, the J call TRBJ2-6; possibly TRBD1 or TRBD2 for D (5 bases each). Per the germline V gene, CDR1 is SGHRS and CDR2 is YFSETQ. This CDR3 has 21 residues. The germline V and J ends were trimmed by 3 bases and 0 bases, with 25 bases remaining between them. CDR3 loop: CASSSLPTPGGPSSGANVLTF. In DNA form, the CDR3 reads TGCGCCAGCAGCTCCCTCCCCACCCCTGGGGGACCCTCCTCTGGGGCCAACGTCCTGACTTTC.

This clone was detected only a few times. The genes are TRBV5-1 and TRBJ2-1; 8 bases line up with TRBD1. Germline values: CDR1 SGHRS, CDR2 YFSETQ. V lost 4 bases, J lost 0 bases, and 9 bases stayed unmatched. This CDR3 has 17 amino acids. CDR3 amino acids: CASSIGQGVSSYNEQFF. The CDR3 coding sequence is TGCGCCAGCAGCATCGGACAGGGCGTTAGCTCCTACAATGAGCAGTTCTTC.

The chain carries TRBV4-3 and TRBJ2-4, with 13 bases matching TRBD2. J was trimmed by 6 bases and V by 2 bases; bases with no gene match: 4. CDR1 is LGHNA and CDR2 is YSLEER in the germline V gene. This CDR3 is 16 amino acids long. The DNA for the CDR3 is TGCGCCAGCAGCCAAACTAGCGGGGGGGCGGGAAACATTCAGTACTTC. Encoded protein: CASSQTSGGAGNIQYF.

This chain joins TRBV27 and TRBJ1-2, with 7 bases fitting TRBD1. The V and J ends lost 6 bases and 4 bases, in that order; junction bases with no gene match: 8. The CDR3 has 14 amino acids. Germline CDR1 is MNHEY and CDR2 is SMNVEV (reference sequence). CDR3 amino acids: CASSPGGQSYGYTF. The CDR3 nucleotides are TGTGCCAGCAGCCCAGGGGGACAGAGCTATGGCTACACCTTC.

The chain combines TRBV5-1 with TRBJ2-3, with 8 bases fitting TRBD1. Germline V CDR1 and CDR2: SGHRS, YFSETQ. CDR3 length: 14 amino acids. The J segment lost 5 bases and the V segment lost 4 bases, leaving 6 bases of the junction unmatched. The CDR3 here is CASSSGQGRDTQYF. The CDR3, as DNA: TGCGCCAGCAGCAGTGGACAGGGAAGAGATACGCAGTATTTT.

The chain links TRBV5-6 to TRBJ1-6; tentative D call: TRBD1 (5 bases). The V end was cut by 4 bases, the J end by 10 bases, with 15 bases between. The CDR3 totals 14 residues. From germline, CDR1 is SGHDT and CDR2 YYEEEE. The CDR3 here is CASSAGLQGSPLHF. CDR3 DNA: TGTGCCAGCAGCGCCGGACTGCAGGGATCACCCCTCCACTTT.

The V call is TRBV7-6, the J call TRBJ2-1; tentatively, D is TRBD2 (6 bases). Between the trimmed V and J ends, which lost 5 bases and 15 bases, there was a span of 26 bases. The V gene's germline CDR1 is SGHVS and CDR2 FNYEAQ. The CDR3 is 15 residues long. CDR3 coding DNA: TGTGCCAGCAGCATGCAACCGGGACTCCCCAGCCTCCTGTTCTTC. This encodes CASSMQPGLPSLLFF.

This clone came up once. The chain combines TRBV11-3 with TRBJ2-7; D is perhaps TRBD2 (6 bases). V was cut by 3 bases and J by 0 bases, with 9 bases left in between. The CDR3 sequence is 14 residues long. CDR1 and CDR2 (germline): SGHNT, YENEEA. In DNA form, the CDR3 reads TGTGCCAGCAGCTTGGGAGGAAGCTCCTACGAGCAGTACTTC. It codes for CASSLGGSSYEQYF. Using reference TRBV11-3 and TRBJ2-7 for the parts outside the CDR3, the full variable domain is EAGVVQSPRYKIIEKKQPVAFWCNPISGHNTLYWYLQNLGQGPELLIRYENEEAVDDSQLPKDRFSAERLKGVDSTLKIQPAELGDSAVYLCASSLGGSSYEQYFGPGTRLTVT.

This clone was picked up one time. CDR3 region: CASSQDLAPRDFLTQYF. CDR3 bases: TGTGCCAGCAGCCAAGATCTGGCTCCCCGGGACTTCCTTACGCAGTATTTT. The chain recombines TRBV4-2 with TRBJ2-3, with a weak D call TRBD2 (6 bases). V was shortened by 0 bases and J by 8 bases, with 21 bases between the two germline ends. CDR1 and CDR2 from the germline V gene are LGHNA and YNFKEQ. There are 17 residues in the CDR3.

This clone was seen only once. V usage is TRBV4-1 and J usage is TRBJ2-7, with TRBD2 matching over 7 bases. The CDR3 is 17 amino acids. J was trimmed by 0 bases and V by 4 bases; bases with no gene match: 12. The germline V gene has CDR1 MGHRA and CDR2 YSYEKL. CDR3 DNA: TGCGCCAGCAGCCGGATGGGGGAGGGGCCCTCCTCCTACGAGCAGTACTTC. Translated: CASSRMGEGPSSYEQYF.